What follows is one TCR beta chain and its context. Germline assignment: CDR1 KGHSH and CDR2 LQKENI. This CDR3 contains 15 residues. The ends were cut back, 3 bases at V and 4 bases at J, with 15 bases in the middle. Assay: immunoSEQ multiplex PCR; the TCRdb copy retains only in-frame clones and omits some. The data contain 300,000 to 400,000 clones, 80% to 90% of them seen just once; the ten biggest clones take up around 4%. These data belong to a study of blood T cell repertoires in COVID-19. Study as a whole: Italy, Spain and the United States were the sources of the convalescent and acute COVID-19 samples.

The chain recombines TRBV18 with TRBJ1-1; no definite D call. This TCR came from a woman in her thirties or forties with acute COVID-19. Specimen: PBMCs or T cells enriched from blood (not recorded which). CDR3 nucleotides: TGTGCCAGCTCACCCCTGGCGGGCACGGGCACTGAAGCTTTCTTT. Protein: CASSPLAGTGTEAFF.